The 25 T cell receptor beta chains below were found in one sample sequenced in a study of T-cell reconstitution after alpha-beta-depleted transplantation in children. Library preparation (for TCRbeta) was performed with unique molecular identifiers. TCRdb re-called the PCR reads with MiXCR, one entry per CDR3 protein. The table records some 100,000 distinct CDR3 sequences, less than 20% of them present only once. The sample in question was PBMCs, mostly from graft donor cells, obtained 180 days after TCRalphabeta/CD19-depleted stem cell transplant. These receptors were collected from a male patient between 2 and 9 years old who had a stem cell transplant for acute lymphoblastic leukemia, so the T cells may come from the graft donor.

The sample holds a few counts of this clonotype. The V gene is TRBV5-1, the J gene TRBJ2-5; the D call may be TRBD1 or TRBD2 (6 bases each). Germline V gives CDR1 SGHRS, CDR2 YFSETQ. This CDR3 region has 19 residues. V was cut by 1 base and J by 0 bases, with 22 bases left in between. DNA for the CDR3: TGCGCCAGCAGCTTGTCACGGGGGCATTTTCCAACTGACCAAGAGACCCAGTACTTC. Translated: CASSLSRGHFPTDQETQYF.

This clonotype was seen a handful of times. The rearrangement joins TRBV29-1 to TRBJ1-2; weak D call: TRBD1 (5 bases). CDR3 length equals 14 residues. CDR1 and CDR2 from the germline V gene are SQVTM and ANQGSEA. V was trimmed by 3 bases and J by 2 bases, leaving 13 bases between them. The CDR3 protein is CSVDSGTSNYGYTF. CDR3 DNA sequence: TGCAGCGTTGACTCCGGGACCTCCAACTATGGCTACACCTTC.

V is TRBV9 and J is TRBJ2-5; 8 nucleotides match TRBD2. Germline CDR1 and CDR2: SGDLS and YYNGEE. CDR3 length equals 15 residues. The V and J ends lost 0 bases and 5 bases, in that order; junction bases with no gene match: 6. CDR3 sequence: CASSVDASGWETQYF. The CDR3 DNA follows: TGTGCCAGCAGCGTAGACGCTAGCGGGTGGGAGACCCAGTACTTC. The full variable domain, rest sourced from reference TRBV9 and TRBJ2-5, is DSGVTQTPKHLITATGQRVTLRCSPRSGDLSVYWYQQSLDQGLQFLIQYYNGEERAKGNILERFSAQQFPDLHSELNLSSLELGDSALYFCASSVDASGWETQYFGPGTRLLVL.

J is TRBJ2-3 and V is TRBV7-2, with D possibly being TRBD2 (6 bases). The length of the CDR3 is 15 residues. The germline V gene encodes CDR1 SGHTA and CDR2 FQGNSA. V lost 5 bases and J 4 bases, leaving 16 bases between the germline ends. The chain's CDR3 is CASSPQTSNADTQYF. The CDR3 DNA reads TGTGCCAGCAGCCCCCAGACTAGTAACGCAGATACGCAGTATTTT.

The chain links TRBV6-5 to TRBJ1-4; D might be TRBD1 (5 bases). Germline V gives CDR1 MNHEY, CDR2 SVGAGI. This CDR3 spans 16 amino acids. V was trimmed by 0 bases and J by 2 bases, leaving 10 bases between them. CDR3 sequence reads: CASSYSGWGTNEKLFF. In DNA, the CDR3 is TGTGCCAGCAGTTACTCTGGATGGGGCACTAATGAAAAACTGTTTTTT.

The chain employs TRBV3-1 and TRBJ1-4, with 7 nucleotides matching TRBD1. V trimming: 0 bases; J trimming: 6 bases; junction bases outside the gene matches: 7. Germline loops: CDR1 LGHDT, CDR2 YNNKEL (reference sequence). The CDR3 is 16 residues long. The CDR3 loop reads CASSQDLGRGDEKLFF. CDR3 coding DNA: TGTGCCAGCAGCCAAGATCTTGGCAGGGGGGATGAAAAACTGTTTTTT.

The genes are TRBV5-8 and TRBJ2-3, with 8 bases that match TRBD1. V was pared by 3 bases and J by 6 bases, with 6 bases of the junction left unmatched. This CDR3 is 14 amino acids long. The germline CDR1 and CDR2 sequences are SGHTS and YDEGEE. The CDR3 DNA reads TGTGCCAGCAGCTGGGGGACAGGCGCCGATACGCAGTATTTT. Protein: CASSWGTGADTQYF.

The gene calls are TRBV5-1 and TRBJ1-6; 12 bases line up with TRBD1. This CDR3 comprises 16 residues. V trimming: 4 bases; J trimming: 8 bases; junction bases outside the gene matches: 7. CDR1 SGHRS and CDR2 YFSETQ come from the germline V gene. The DNA for the CDR3 is TGCGCCAGCAGCGGAGGGACAGGGGGCGATTATTCACCCCTCCACTTT. It translates to CASSGGTGGDYSPLHF.

This clonotype was recorded at least ten times. The chain has TRBV5-1 and TRBJ2-5, with TRBD1 identical over 8 bases. The CDR3 runs to 15 residues. The V gene's germline CDR1 is SGHRS and CDR2 YFSETQ. V was pared by 8 bases and J by 3 bases, with 12 bases of the junction left unmatched. CDR3 loop: CASRSTPDREETQYF. The CDR3 bases are TGCGCCAGTAGATCCACACCGGACAGGGAAGAGACCCAGTACTTC.

This clonotype was seen a few times. The chain employs TRBV2 and TRBJ1-5; tentative D call: TRBD1 (5 bases). This CDR3 spans 13 amino acids. Looked up from germline, CDR1 is SNHLY and CDR2 is FYNNEI. V was pared by 7 bases and J by 4 bases, with 11 bases between. CDR3 loop: CASTQGPNQPQHF. The CDR3 DNA follows: TGTGCCAGCACTCAGGGCCCTAATCAGCCCCAGCATTTT. The variable domain in full, with the rest retrieved from reference TRBV2 and TRBJ1-5, is EPEVTQTPSHQVTQMGQEVILRCVPISNHLYFYWYRQILGQKVEFLVSFYNNEISEKSEIFDDQFSVERPDGSNFTLKIRSTKLEDSAMYFCASTQGPNQPQHFGDGTRLSIL.

The V gene is TRBV19, the J gene TRBJ1-5; D may be TRBD1 (5 bases). This CDR3 is 16 amino acids long. V dropped 3 bases and J dropped 2 bases, with 14 bases sitting between them. Looked up from germline, CDR1 is LNHDA and CDR2 is SQIVND (reference sequence). The CDR3, as DNA: TGTGCCAGTAGTATTACTCGGGGCGCCGGCAATCAGCCCCAGCATTTT. Translation: CASSITRGAGNQPQHF.

This clonotype was seen a few times. This chain connects TRBV12-3 or TRBV12-4 to TRBJ2-7; no firm D call. Deletions cut 6 bases from V and 0 bases from J, with 9 bases between. This CDR3 region has 13 residues. This CDR3 is CASSYTISYEQYF. The CDR3 nucleotides are TGTGCCAGCAGCTACACCATCTCCTACGAGCAGTACTTC.

V is TRBV29-1 and J is TRBJ1-2; D might be TRBD1 (6 bases). Germline values: CDR1 SQVTM, CDR2 ANQGSEA. CDR3 size: 14 residues. V lost 6 bases to trimming and J lost 8 bases, with 22 bases between them. CDR3 region: CSVLGAVQVGGYTF. The CDR3 region has the DNA TGCAGCGTCCTGGGGGCCGTACAGGTTGGCGGCTACACCTTC.

This clonotype was detected a few times. The CDR3 spells CASSLRPSWELGTEAFF. The CDR3 nucleotides read TGTGCCAGCAGCTTAAGACCTTCCTGGGAATTGGGGACTGAAGCTTTCTTT. This sequence joins TRBV7-8 and TRBJ1-1, with no clear D. The germline V gene has CDR1 SGHVS and CDR2 FQNEAQ. The CDR3 has 17 residues. V was shortened by 2 bases and J by 5 bases, with 21 bases between the two germline ends.

V is TRBV5-1 and J is TRBJ2-7; D not certain. The CDR3 extends over 14 amino acids. The germline V and J ends were trimmed by 4 bases and 2 bases, with 13 bases remaining between them. Germline V gene data show CDR1 as SGHRS and CDR2 as YFSETQ. Written as DNA, the CDR3 is TGCGCCAGCAGCCAGCAGACAAGTACCTACGAGCAGTACTTC. Amino acid sequence: CASSQQTSTYEQYF.

This clonotype has more than one count but fewer than ten. V is TRBV20-1 and J is TRBJ2-7; no definite D call. Germline V CDR1 and CDR2: DFQATT, SNEGSKA (reference sequence). This CDR3 has 16 amino acids. With 0 bases removed from V and 3 bases from J, the gap between germline ends came to 18 bases. CDR3: CSARDDKGAKYYEQYF. For the CDR3, the DNA is TGCAGTGCTAGAGATGACAAGGGCGCGAAATACTACGAGCAGTACTTC.

The CDR3 DNA is TGTGCCACCAGTGATTTCAGGACACCAACTTTCTCCTACGAGCAGTACTTC. It yields the protein CATSDFRTPTFSYEQYF. The V and J genes are TRBV24-1 and TRBJ2-7, with D possibly TRBD1 on 5 matching bases. The germline gives CDR1 KGHDR, CDR2 SFDVKD. Trimming removed 1 base from V and 0 bases from J, with 15 bases in between. This CDR3 comprises 17 residues.

This chain links TRBV11-2 with TRBJ2-7, with 9 positions matching TRBD1. V lost 6 bases to trimming and J lost 2 bases; unmatched junction nucleotides: 8. This CDR3 comprises 15 residues. Looked up from germline, CDR1 is SGHAT and CDR2 is FQNNGV. Here the CDR3 DNA reads TGTGCCAGCAGATACAGGGGGCGGGTCCCCTACGAGCAGTACTTC. It translates to CASRYRGRVPYEQYF.

The chain carries TRBV7-8 and TRBJ1-2, with D uncertain. Per the germline V gene, CDR1 is SGHVS and CDR2 is FQNEAQ. V was shortened by 1 base and J by 0 bases, with 15 bases between the two germline ends. The CDR3 is 17 residues long. CDR3 residues: CASSLEGGRRANYGYTF. The CDR3 DNA follows: TGTGCCAGCAGCTTAGAGGGTGGACGGAGAGCTAACTATGGCTACACCTTC.

The rearrangement joins TRBV24-1 to TRBJ2-1, with D perhaps TRBD2 (7 bases). Trimming removed 4 bases from V and 12 bases from J, with 15 bases in between. Germline V gene data show CDR1 as KGHDR and CDR2 as SFDVKD. This CDR3 comprises 13 residues. Here the CDR3 DNA reads TGTGCCACCAGTGAGGATGTGGGGGGGCTGCAGTTCTTC. Translating gives CATSEDVGGLQFF.

There are a few counts of this clonotype. The chain couples TRBV12-3 or TRBV12-4 to TRBJ1-5; 7 bases align to TRBD1. After removal of 4 bases from V and 5 bases from J, the junction contained 5 bases not matched to a gene. The CDR3 totals 14 residues. The CDR3 DNA follows: TGTGCCAGCAGTTCACAACAGGGGTATCAGCCCCAGCATTTT. Its protein product is CASSSQQGYQPQHF.

This clonotype was recorded many times. The chain carries TRBV12-3 or TRBV12-4 and TRBJ1-1; D unresolved. V shed 3 bases and J shed 1 base, with 6 bases lying between them. The CDR3 covers 13 residues. The CDR3 sequence: CASSLEGNTEAFF. CDR3 in DNA: TGTGCCAGCAGTTTGGAGGGGAACACTGAAGCTTTCTTT.

This clonotype turned up a few times. The genes are TRBV12-3 or TRBV12-4 and TRBJ1-5, with D hard to call. The CDR3 has 15 amino acids. V shed 9 bases and J shed 4 bases, with 19 bases lying between them. Written as DNA, the CDR3 is TGTGCCAGTTCTGGCGGTTTGTGGGTAAATCAGCCCCAGCATTTT. Translation: CASSGGLWVNQPQHF.

The V call is TRBV5-5, the J call TRBJ2-2, with TRBD2 identical over 8 bases. The CDR3 sequence is 16 residues long. With V trimmed by 4 bases and J by 1 base, 6 bases remained unmatched. The V gene's germline CDR1 is SGHKS and CDR2 YYEKEE (reference sequence). This CDR3 is CASSPGAGVNTGELFF. The CDR3 DNA follows: TGTGCCAGCAGCCCGGGAGCGGGGGTGAACACCGGGGAGCTGTTTTTT.

The genes are TRBV5-1 and TRBJ1-1; D gene unclear. Germline lookup yields CDR1 SGHRS and CDR2 YFSETQ. There are 13 residues in the CDR3. The V and J ends lost 0 bases and 2 bases respectively, with 5 bases between them. The CDR3 DNA is TGCGCCAGCAGCTTGGCCAGCAACACTGAAGCTTTCTTT. Translation gives CASSLASNTEAFF.